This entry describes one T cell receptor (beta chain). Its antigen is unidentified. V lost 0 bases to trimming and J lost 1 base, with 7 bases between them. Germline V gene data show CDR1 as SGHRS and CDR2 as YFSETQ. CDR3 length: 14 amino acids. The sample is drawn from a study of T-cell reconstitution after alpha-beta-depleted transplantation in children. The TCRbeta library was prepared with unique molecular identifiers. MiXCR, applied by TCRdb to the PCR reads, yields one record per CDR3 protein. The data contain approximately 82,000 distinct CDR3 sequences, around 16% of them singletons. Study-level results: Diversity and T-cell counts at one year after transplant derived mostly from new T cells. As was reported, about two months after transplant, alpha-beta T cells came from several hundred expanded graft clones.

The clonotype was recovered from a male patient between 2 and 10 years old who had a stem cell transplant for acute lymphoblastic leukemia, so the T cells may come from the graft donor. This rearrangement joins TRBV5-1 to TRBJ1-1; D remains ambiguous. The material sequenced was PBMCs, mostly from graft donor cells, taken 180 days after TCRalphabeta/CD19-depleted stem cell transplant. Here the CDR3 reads CASSLGLGNTEAFF. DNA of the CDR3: TGCGCCAGCAGCTTGGGGCTAGGGAACACTGAAGCTTTCTTT. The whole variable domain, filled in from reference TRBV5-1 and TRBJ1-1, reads KAGVTQTPRYLIKTRGQQVTLSCSPISGHRSVSWYQQTPGQGLQFLFEYFSETQRNKGNFPGRFSGRQFSNSRSEMNVSTLELGDSALYLCASSLGLGNTEAFFGQGTRLTVV.